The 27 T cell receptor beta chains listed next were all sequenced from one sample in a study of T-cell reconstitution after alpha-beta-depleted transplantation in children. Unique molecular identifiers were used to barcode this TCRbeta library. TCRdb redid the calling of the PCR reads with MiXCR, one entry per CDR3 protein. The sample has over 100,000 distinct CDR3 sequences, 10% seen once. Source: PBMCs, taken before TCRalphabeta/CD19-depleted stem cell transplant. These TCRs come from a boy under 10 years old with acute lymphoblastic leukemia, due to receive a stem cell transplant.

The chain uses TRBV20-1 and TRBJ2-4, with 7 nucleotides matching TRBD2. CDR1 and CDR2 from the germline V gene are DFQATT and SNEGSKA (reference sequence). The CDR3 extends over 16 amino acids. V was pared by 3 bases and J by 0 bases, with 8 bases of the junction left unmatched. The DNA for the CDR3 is TGCAGTGCTAGTTTGGTGGGGGGGGTAGCCAAAAACATTCAGTACTTC. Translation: CSASLVGGVAKNIQYF.

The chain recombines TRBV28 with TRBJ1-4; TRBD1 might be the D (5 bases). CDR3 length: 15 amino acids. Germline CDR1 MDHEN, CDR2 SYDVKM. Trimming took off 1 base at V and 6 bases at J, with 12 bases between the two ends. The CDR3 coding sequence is TGTGCCAGCAGTTTATCCCGGACGGGGGATGAAAAACTGTTTTTT. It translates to CASSLSRTGDEKLFF.

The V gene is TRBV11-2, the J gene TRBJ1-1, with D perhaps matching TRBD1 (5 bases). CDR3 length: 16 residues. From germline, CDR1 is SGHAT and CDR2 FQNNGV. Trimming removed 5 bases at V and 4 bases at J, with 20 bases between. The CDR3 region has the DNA TGTGCCAGCAGCCCGAGGCCCGCGGGGCTGGGCACTGAAGCTTTCTTT. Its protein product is CASSPRPAGLGTEAFF.

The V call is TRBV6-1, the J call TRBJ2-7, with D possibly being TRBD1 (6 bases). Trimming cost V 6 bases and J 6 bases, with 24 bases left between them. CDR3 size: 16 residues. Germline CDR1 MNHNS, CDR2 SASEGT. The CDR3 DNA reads TGTGCCAGCAGCCTGCTCAGGACAGTCGACGAGGGCGAGCAGTACTTC. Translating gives CASSLLRTVDEGEQYF.

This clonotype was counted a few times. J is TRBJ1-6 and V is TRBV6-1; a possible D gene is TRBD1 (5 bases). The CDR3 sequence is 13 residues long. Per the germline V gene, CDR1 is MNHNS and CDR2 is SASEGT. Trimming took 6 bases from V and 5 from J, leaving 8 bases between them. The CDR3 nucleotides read TGTGCCAGCAGGGACAATCATAATTCACCCCTCCACTTT. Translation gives CASRDNHNSPLHF.

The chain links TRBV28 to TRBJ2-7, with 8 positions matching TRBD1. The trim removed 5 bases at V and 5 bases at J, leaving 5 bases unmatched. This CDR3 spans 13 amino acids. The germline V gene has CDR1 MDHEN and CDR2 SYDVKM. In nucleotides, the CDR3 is TGTGCCAGCAGTCCCCACAGGGGGAACGAGCAGTACTTC. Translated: CASSPHRGNEQYF.

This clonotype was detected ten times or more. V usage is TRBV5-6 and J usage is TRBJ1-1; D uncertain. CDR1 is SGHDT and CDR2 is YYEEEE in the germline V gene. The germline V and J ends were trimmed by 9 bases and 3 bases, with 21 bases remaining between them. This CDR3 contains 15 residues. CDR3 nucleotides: TGTGCCACCACAGTCGGGCCAACTGGGGACACTGAAGCTTTCTTT. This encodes CATTVGPTGDTEAFF.

DNA of the CDR3: TGCAGTGCTATGGGGTTTGGGCTCTACAATGAGCAGTTCTTC. Protein: CSAMGFGLYNEQFF. The rearrangement uses TRBV20-1 and TRBJ2-1, with D uncertain. Germline CDR1 and CDR2: DFQATT and SNEGSKA (reference sequence). V gave up 4 bases and J gave up 3 bases, with 13 bases separating them. The CDR3 is made up of 14 amino acids.

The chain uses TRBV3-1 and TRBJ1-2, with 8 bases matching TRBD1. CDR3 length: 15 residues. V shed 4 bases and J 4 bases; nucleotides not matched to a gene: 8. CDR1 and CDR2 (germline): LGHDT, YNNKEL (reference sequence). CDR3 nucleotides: TGTGCCAGCAGCCCGGACAGGGCTGTGGTCTATGGCTACACCTTC. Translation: CASSPDRAVVYGYTF.

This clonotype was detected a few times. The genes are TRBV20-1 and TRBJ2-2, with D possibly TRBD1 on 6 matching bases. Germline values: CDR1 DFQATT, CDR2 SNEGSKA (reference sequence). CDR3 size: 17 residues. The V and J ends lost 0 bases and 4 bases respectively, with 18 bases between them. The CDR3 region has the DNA TGCAGTGCTAGAGATAGAAGTGCAGGGGCCCTCACCGGGGAGCTGTTTTTT. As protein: CSARDRSAGALTGELFF.

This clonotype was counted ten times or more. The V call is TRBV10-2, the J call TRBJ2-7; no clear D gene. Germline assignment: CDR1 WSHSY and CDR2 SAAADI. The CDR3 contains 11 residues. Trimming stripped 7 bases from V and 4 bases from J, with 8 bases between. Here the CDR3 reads CASKIGYEQYF. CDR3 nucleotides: TGCGCCAGCAAAATAGGGTACGAGCAGTACTTC.

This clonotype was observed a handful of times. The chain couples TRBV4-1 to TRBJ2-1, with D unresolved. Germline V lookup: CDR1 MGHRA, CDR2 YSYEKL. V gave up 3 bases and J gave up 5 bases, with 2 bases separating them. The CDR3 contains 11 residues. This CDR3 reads CASSQDNEQFF. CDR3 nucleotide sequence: TGCGCCAGCAGCCAGGACAATGAGCAGTTCTTC.

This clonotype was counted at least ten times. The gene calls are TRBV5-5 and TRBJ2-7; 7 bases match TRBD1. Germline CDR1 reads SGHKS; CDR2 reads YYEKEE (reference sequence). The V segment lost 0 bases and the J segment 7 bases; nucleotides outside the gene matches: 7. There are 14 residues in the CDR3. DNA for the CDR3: TGTGCCAGCAGCTTGGAGGGGGCCTCGGGGGAGCAGTACTTC. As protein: CASSLEGASGEQYF.

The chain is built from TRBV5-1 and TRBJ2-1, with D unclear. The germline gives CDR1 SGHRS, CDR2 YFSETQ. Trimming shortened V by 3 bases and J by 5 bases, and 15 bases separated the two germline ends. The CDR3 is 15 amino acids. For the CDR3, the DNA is TGCGCCAGCAGCTCACAAGCCTCGGTGGACAATGAGCAGTTCTTC. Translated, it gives CASSSQASVDNEQFF. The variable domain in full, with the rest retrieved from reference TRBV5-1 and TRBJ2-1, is KAGVTQTPRYLIKTRGQQVTLSCSPISGHRSVSWYQQTPGQGLQFLFEYFSETQRNKGNFPGRFSGRQFSNSRSEMNVSTLELGDSALYLCASSSQASVDNEQFFGPGTRLTVL.

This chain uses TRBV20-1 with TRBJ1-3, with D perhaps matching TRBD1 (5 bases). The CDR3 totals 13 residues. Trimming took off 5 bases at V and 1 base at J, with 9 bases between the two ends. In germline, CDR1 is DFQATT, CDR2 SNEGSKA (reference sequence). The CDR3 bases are TGCAGTGCTTGGTGGGGGTCTGGAAACACCATATATTTT. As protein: CSAWWGSGNTIYF.

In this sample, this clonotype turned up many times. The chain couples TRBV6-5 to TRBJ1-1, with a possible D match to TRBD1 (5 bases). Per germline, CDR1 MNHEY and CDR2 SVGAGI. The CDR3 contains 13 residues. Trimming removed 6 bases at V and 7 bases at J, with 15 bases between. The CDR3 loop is CASSRDFGFEAFF. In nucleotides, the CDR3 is TGTGCCAGCAGCCGGGACTTTGGCTTTGAAGCTTTCTTT.

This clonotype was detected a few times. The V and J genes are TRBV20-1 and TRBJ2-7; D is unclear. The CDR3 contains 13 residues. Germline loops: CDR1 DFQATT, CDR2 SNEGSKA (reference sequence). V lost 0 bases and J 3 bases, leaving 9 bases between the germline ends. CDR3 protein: CSAREHLFYEQYF. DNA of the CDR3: TGCAGTGCTAGAGAGCACCTCTTCTACGAGCAGTACTTC.

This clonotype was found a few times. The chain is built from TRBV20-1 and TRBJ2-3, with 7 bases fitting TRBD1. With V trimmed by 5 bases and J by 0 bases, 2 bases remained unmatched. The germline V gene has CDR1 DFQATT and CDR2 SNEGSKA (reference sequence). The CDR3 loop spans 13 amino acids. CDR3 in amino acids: CSAGDRSTDTQYF. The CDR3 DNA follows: TGCAGTGCTGGGGACAGAAGCACAGATACGCAGTATTTT.

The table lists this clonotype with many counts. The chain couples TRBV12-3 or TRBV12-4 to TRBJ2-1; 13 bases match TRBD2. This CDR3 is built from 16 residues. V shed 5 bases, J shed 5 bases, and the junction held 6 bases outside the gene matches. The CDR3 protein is CASSRLAGGRDNEQFF. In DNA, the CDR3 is TGTGCCAGCAGTAGACTAGCGGGAGGCCGGGACAATGAGCAGTTCTTC.

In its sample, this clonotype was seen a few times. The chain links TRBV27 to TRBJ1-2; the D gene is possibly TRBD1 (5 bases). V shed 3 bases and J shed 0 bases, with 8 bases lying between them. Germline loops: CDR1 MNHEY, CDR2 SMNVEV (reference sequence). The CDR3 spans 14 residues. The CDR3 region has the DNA TGTGCCAGCAGTTTTGACAGCTCTAACTATGGCTACACCTTC. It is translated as CASSFDSSNYGYTF.

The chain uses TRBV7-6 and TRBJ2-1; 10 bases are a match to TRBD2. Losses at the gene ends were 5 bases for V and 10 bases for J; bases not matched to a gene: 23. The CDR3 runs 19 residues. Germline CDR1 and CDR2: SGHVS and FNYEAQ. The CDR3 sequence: CASSAFGWEREGRSGEQFF. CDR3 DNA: TGTGCCAGCAGCGCCTTCGGGTGGGAGCGGGAGGGCCGTTCGGGAGAGCAGTTCTTC.

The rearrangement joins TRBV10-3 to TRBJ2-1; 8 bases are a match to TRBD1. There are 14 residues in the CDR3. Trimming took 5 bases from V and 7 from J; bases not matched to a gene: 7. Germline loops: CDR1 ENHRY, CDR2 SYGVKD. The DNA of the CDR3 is TGTGCCATCAGTTCCGGGACAGGACGAAATGAGCAGTTCTTC. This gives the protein CAISSGTGRNEQFF.

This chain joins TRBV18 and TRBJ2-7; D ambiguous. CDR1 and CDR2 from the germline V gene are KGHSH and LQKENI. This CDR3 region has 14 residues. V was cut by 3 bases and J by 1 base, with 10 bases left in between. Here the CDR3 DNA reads TGTGCCAGCTCACCTTATAGCAGGTCCTACGAGCAGTACTTC. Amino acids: CASSPYSRSYEQYF.

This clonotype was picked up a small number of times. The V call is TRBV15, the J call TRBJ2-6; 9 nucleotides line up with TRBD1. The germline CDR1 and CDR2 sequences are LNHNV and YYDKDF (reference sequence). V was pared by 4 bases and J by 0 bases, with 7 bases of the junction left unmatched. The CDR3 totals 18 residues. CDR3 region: CATSNNRGRNSGANVLTF. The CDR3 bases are TGTGCCACCAGCAATAACAGGGGGCGAAACTCTGGGGCCAACGTCCTGACTTTC. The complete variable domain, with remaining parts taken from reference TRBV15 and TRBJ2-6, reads DAMVIQNPRYQVTQFGKPVTLSCSQTLNHNVMYWYQQKSSQAPKLLFHYYDKDFNNEADTPDNFQSRRPNTSFCFLDIRSPGLGDTAMYLCATSNNRGRNSGANVLTFGAGSRLTVL.

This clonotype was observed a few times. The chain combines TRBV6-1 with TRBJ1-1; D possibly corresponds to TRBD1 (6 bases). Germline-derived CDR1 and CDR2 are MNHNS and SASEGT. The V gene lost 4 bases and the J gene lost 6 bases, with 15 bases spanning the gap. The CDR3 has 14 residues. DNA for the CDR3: TGTGCCAGCAGTGCATCAGGGGCAGTATCTGAAGCTTTCTTT. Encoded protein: CASSASGAVSEAFF.

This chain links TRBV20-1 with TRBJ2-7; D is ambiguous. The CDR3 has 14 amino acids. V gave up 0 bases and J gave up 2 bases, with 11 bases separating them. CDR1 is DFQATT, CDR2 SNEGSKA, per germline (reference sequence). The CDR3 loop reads CSAREPASAYEQYF. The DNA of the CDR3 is TGCAGTGCTAGAGAGCCGGCGAGCGCCTACGAGCAGTACTTC.

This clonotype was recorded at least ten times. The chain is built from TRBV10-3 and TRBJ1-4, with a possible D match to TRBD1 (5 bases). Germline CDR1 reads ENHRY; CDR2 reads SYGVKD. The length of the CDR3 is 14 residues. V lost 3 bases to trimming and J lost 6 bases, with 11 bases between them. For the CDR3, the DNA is TGTGCCATCAGTGATCAGGGATCGGATGAAAAACTGTTTTTT. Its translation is CAISDQGSDEKLFF.